The 4 T cell receptor beta chains presented below share a single source sample, sequenced in a study of read filtering for tumor transcriptome and immune sequencing (dated by TCRdb to between 2020 and 2021). Sequencer: Illumina HiSeq 4000. TCR libraries were built from 400 to 450 ng RNA with the Immunoverse kit, using molecular barcoded adaptors covering alpha/delta and beta/gamma chains. TCRdb ran its own pipeline on the public reads, namely fastp trimming at Q25 and MiXCR clone calling, and kept in-frame beta chains. Entries that share a CDR3 protein sequence are merged under the most common genes and DNA. This sample holds tens of thousands of distinct CDR3 sequences; less than 15% were observed only once. The ten top clones hold more than 15% of the sample. Specimen: a population of CD138-negative cells sorted from bone marrow. The label giving this sample's cell subset or site can be read as: bone marrow mononuclear cells depleted of CD138+ plasma/myeloma cells by negative magnetic selection. These receptors were taken from a donor aged 40 or over with multiple myeloma.

This clonotype was found many times. The chain carries TRBV7-3 and TRBJ2-6; no firm D call. V was trimmed by 5 bases and J by 4 bases, leaving 18 bases between them. Germline CDR1 SGHTA, CDR2 FQGTGA. CDR3 length equals 17 residues. Written as DNA, the CDR3 is TGTGCCAGCAGCCCCATTGTCGCAGGTGGAGGGGCCAACGTCCTGACTTTC. It yields the protein CASSPIVAGGGANVLTF. Complete variable domain (other parts from reference TRBV7-3 and TRBJ2-6): GAGVSQTPSNKVTEKGKYVELRCDPISGHTALYWYRQSLGQGPEFLIYFQGTGAADDSGLPNDRFFAVRPEGSVSTLKIQRTERGDSAVYLCASSPIVAGGGANVLTFGAGSRLTVL.

This clonotype was counted ten times or more. The chain links TRBV18 to TRBJ1-1; a weak D match, TRBD1 (5 bases). The CDR3 is 15 residues long. The germline V gene encodes CDR1 KGHSH and CDR2 LQKENI. Deletions cut 3 bases from V and 2 bases from J, with 13 bases between. CDR3 in amino acids: CASSPPGRGNTEAFF. For the CDR3, the DNA is TGTGCCAGCTCACCCCCAGGGCGGGGAAACACTGAAGCTTTCTTT.

About this clonotype: This probably arose from a read error, given a far larger clone one base away. The CDR3 DNA sequence: TGTGCCGGCAGCTTATCCGGGCCCCCCGAAGCTTTCTTT. It encodes CAGSLSGPPEAFF. The chain links TRBV7-3 to TRBJ1-1; the D is unclear. In germline, CDR1 is SGHTA, CDR2 FQGTGA. The CDR3 is made up of 13 amino acids.

As for this clonotype: This CDR3 is missing its conserved last phenylalanine or tryptophan, likely due to a read error. The limits of the CDR3 on the DNA are not certain, so only TCRdb's listed CDR3 is given. This chain connects TRBV3-1 to TRBJ2-1; the D call of TRBD2 is as the table states it, not checked on the DNA. Germline values: CDR1 LGHDT, CDR2 YNNKEL (reference sequence). The CDR3 sequence runs 13 residues, both termini included. The CDR3 sequence: CASSQALAGEQLS.